One T cell receptor (beta chain) is described in this entry. This specimen belongs to a study of blood T cell repertoires in COVID-19. At the level of the study: From T cells, B-cell-depleted T cells, or PBMCs came the material, which was cDNA or gDNA.

Method: immunoSEQ multiplex PCR; TCRdb's copy keeps in-frame clones and lacks some. The sample yields about 250,000 clones, about 88% seen once. Membership in each cohort depended on participant-reported clinical history. Donors in Cohort 3 counted as recovered after two negative PCRs, clearance, or symptom resolution. Germline V gene sequence: CDR1 SGHVT, CDR2 SQSDAQ. V was pared by 7 bases and J by 8 bases, with 8 bases of the junction left unmatched. CDR3 length: 15 residues. Sequencing was done on a sample of PBMCs or T cells enriched from blood (not recorded which). This TCR derives from a woman aged 45-65 years who had recovered from COVID-19. The J gene is TRBJ2-1, the V gene TRBV7-4; 13 bases are shared with TRBD2. The CDR3 DNA is TGTGCCAGCAACCTTCGGACTAGCGGGAGTTATGAGCAGTTCTTC. This gives the protein CASNLRTSGSYEQFF.